This entry lists 20 T cell receptor beta chains sequenced from one sample in a study of blood T cells in healthy people across ages. For the second PCR, which ran for 7 to 11 cycles, a sample-barcoded 5' primer and a J-beta primer mix were used. Using its own MiXCR run on the 5' RACE reads, TCRdb lists one record per CDR3 protein. Here the sample spans 1.4 million or so distinct CDR3 sequences, 42% being singletons. The sample was blood. The receptors shown here come from a woman aged 18-29 years in good health.

This clonotype was counted a few times. The rearrangement links TRBV2 to TRBJ2-7; TRBD2 matches 13 bases. Germline CDR1 and CDR2: SNHLY and FYNNEI. This CDR3 region has 14 residues. Trimming cost V 11 bases and J 6 bases; bases outside gene matches: 10. The CDR3 reads CAGKGTSGTSEQYF. The DNA of the CDR3 is TGTGCCGGGAAAGGGACTAGCGGGACCTCCGAGCAGTACTTC.

J is TRBJ2-7 and V is TRBV25-1, with D tentatively TRBD1 (6 bases). V was pared by 6 bases and J by 4 bases, with 16 bases between. CDR1 is MGHDK, CDR2 SYGVNS, per germline. There are 14 residues in the CDR3. The CDR3 reads CASREQGSSYEQYF. The CDR3 DNA sequence: TGTGCCAGCAGGGAACAGGGATCGTCATACGAGCAGTACTTC.

A remark on this clonotype: This may come from a read error, since a much larger clone is one base off. The gene calls are TRBV27 and TRBJ2-7, with 9 nucleotides matching TRBD2. The CDR3 has 16 residues. CDR1 and CDR2 (germline): MNHEY, SMNVEV (reference sequence). The junction had 14 bases not matched to a gene; V was cut back by 4 bases and J by 7 bases. The CDR3: CASSSLAGDPYNEQYF. The CDR3 bases are TGTGCCAGCAGTTCCTTAGCGGGGGATCCTTACAATGAGCAGTACTTC.

This clonotype was seen many times. This chain uses TRBV20-1 with TRBJ1-4, with 7 bases identical to TRBD1. The J segment lost 1 base and the V segment lost 6 bases, leaving 8 bases of the junction unmatched. This CDR3 region has 15 residues. Germline lookup yields CDR1 DFQATT and CDR2 SNEGSKA (reference sequence). The CDR3, as DNA: TGCAGTGCCCCACTGACAGGGAGAACTAATGAAAAACTGTTTTTT. It codes for CSAPLTGRTNEKLFF.

This chain links TRBV7-9 with TRBJ2-4, with D unclear. The DNA end is more similar to TRBJ2-7, so the J call may be wrong. The CDR3 length is 13 residues. CDR1 SEHNR and CDR2 FQNEAQ come from the germline V gene (reference sequence). The CDR3 coding sequence is TGTGCCAGCAGCTCCATTCTCTGGGGCGAGCAGTACTTC. The encoded protein is CASSSILWGEQYF.

The chain carries TRBV3-1 and TRBJ2-2; TRBD2 agrees at 7 bases. The CDR3 runs 16 residues. Per germline, CDR1 LGHDT and CDR2 YNNKEL (reference sequence). J gave up 0 bases and V 1 base, and 2 bases lay outside the gene matches. The CDR3 protein is CASSQGGGANTGELFF. The CDR3 DNA is TGTGCCAGCAGCCAAGGCGGGGGAGCGAACACCGGGGAGCTGTTTTTT. Based on the CDR3 plus reference TRBV3-1 and TRBJ2-2, the full variable domain is DTAVSQTPKYLVTQMGNDKSIKCEQNLGHDTMYWYKQDSKKFLKIMFSYNNKELIINETVPNRFSPKSPDKAHLNLHINSLELGDSAVYFCASSQGGGANTGELFFGEGSRLTVL.

This chain connects TRBV4-3 to TRBJ1-6; D is perhaps TRBD1 (5 bases). Trimming removed 2 bases from V and 9 bases from J, with 14 bases in between. The CDR3 has 15 amino acids. Germline V gene sequence: CDR1 LGHNA, CDR2 YSLEER. For the CDR3, the DNA is TGCGCCAGCAGCCAACAGACAGCGACAGCTTCACCCCTCCACTTT. Translating gives CASSQQTATASPLHF.

This clonotype was seen repeatedly, ten times or more. The rearrangement joins TRBV29-1 to TRBJ2-1; D not resolved. The V end lost 4 bases, the J end lost 6 bases, and 10 bases lay between the germline ends. CDR1 SQVTM and CDR2 ANQGSEA come from the germline V gene. The length of the CDR3 is 12 residues. CDR3 DNA sequence: TGCAGCGTTGTTGCGGAACTCAATGAGCAGTTCTTC. Translation gives CSVVAELNEQFF.

This chain links TRBV4-2 with TRBJ1-5, with D possibly being TRBD1 (5 bases). CDR1 and CDR2 from the germline V gene are LGHNA and YNFKEQ. The V end lost 0 bases, the J end lost 0 bases, and 15 bases lay between the germline ends. This CDR3 has 18 residues. The DNA of the CDR3 is TGTGCCAGCAGCCAAGATTACGGGGGAGGTTATAGCAATCAGCCCCAGCATTTT. Amino acids: CASSQDYGGGYSNQPQHF.

In DNA, the CDR3 is TGTGCCACCAGCAGAGGAGGCAGGCCTAACTATGGCTACACCTTC. Protein sequence: CATSRGGRPNYGYTF. The V call is TRBV15, the J call TRBJ1-2; D remains unclear. The CDR3 spans 15 residues. Deletions cut 1 base from V and 0 bases from J, with 9 bases between. The V gene's germline CDR1 is LNHNV and CDR2 YYDKDF (reference sequence).

This clonotype was recorded a few times. V gene TRBV15 combines with J gene TRBJ2-4; D call uncertain. The CDR3 is 11 residues long. Trimming left V 1 base short and J 15 bases short, with 10 bases between. The germline CDR1 and CDR2 sequences are LNHNV and YYDKDF (reference sequence). Here the CDR3 DNA reads TGTGCCACCAGCAGAGTGGGGTATACGTACTTC. This encodes CATSRVGYTYF. The variable domain in full, completed from reference TRBV15 and TRBJ2-4, reads DAMVIQNPRYQVTQFGKPVTLSCSQTLNHNVMYWYQQKSSQAPKLLFHYYDKDFNNEADTPDNFQSRRPNTSFCFLDIRSPGLGDTAMYLCATSRVGYTYFGAGTRLSVL.

The V gene is TRBV7-6, the J gene TRBJ2-3, with TRBD1 as a possible D gene (5 bases). Trimming pared 1 base from V and 5 bases from J, leaving 7 bases between. This CDR3 spans 13 amino acids. Germline V lookup: CDR1 SGHVS, CDR2 FNYEAQ. CDR3 sequence reads: CASSLVTVDTQYF. The DNA of the CDR3 is TGTGCCAGCAGCTTAGTGACAGTAGATACGCAGTATTTT.

This chain links TRBV12-3 or TRBV12-4 with TRBJ2-1, with no clear D. Trimming cost V 3 bases and J 5 bases, with 14 bases left between them. The CDR3 has 15 residues. Written as DNA, the CDR3 is TGTGCCAGCAGTTTCCGCGTCCGGGCCCACAATGAGCAGTTCTTC. Its translation: CASSFRVRAHNEQFF.

This clonotype was seen a few times. The chain links TRBV3-1 to TRBJ2-5; TRBD1 might be the D (7 bases). The CDR3 has 15 amino acids. CDR1 LGHDT and CDR2 YNNKEL come from the germline V gene (reference sequence). V was clipped by 5 bases and J by 11 bases, with 24 bases between them. The CDR3 reads CASSYTTGRDGEQYF. The CDR3 DNA reads TGTGCCAGCAGCTACACGACAGGGCGGGACGGTGAGCAGTACTTC.

The chain recombines TRBV13 with TRBJ1-2, with 9 bases lining up with TRBD1. V shed 0 bases, J shed 2 bases, and the junction held 7 bases outside the gene matches. CDR1 is PRHDT, CDR2 FYEKMQ, per germline (reference sequence). The CDR3 is 17 residues long. The CDR3 bases are TGTGCCAGCAGCTTAGGACCCAGGACAGGGGCGAACTATGGCTACACCTTC. Translation gives CASSLGPRTGANYGYTF.

V usage is TRBV7-8 and J usage is TRBJ2-7; D gene ambiguous. Germline CDR1 reads SGHVS; CDR2 reads FQNEAQ. The V end lost 5 bases, the J end lost 3 bases, and 11 bases lay between the germline ends. CDR3 length: 13 amino acids. The CDR3 DNA follows: TGTGCCAGCAGCCCGACGAGAAACTACGAGCAGTACTTC. Its protein is CASSPTRNYEQYF.

This chain uses TRBV20-1 with TRBJ2-3, with 11 bases fitting TRBD2. The germline CDR1 and CDR2 sequences are DFQATT and SNEGSKA (reference sequence). The CDR3 is 16 residues long. V lost 3 bases and J lost 2; bases outside the gene matches: 7. CDR3 protein: CSARAGTSGHTDTQYF. DNA for the CDR3: TGCAGTGCTAGGGCCGGGACTAGCGGCCACACAGATACGCAGTATTTT.

This rearrangement joins TRBV9 to TRBJ2-3; 7 bases line up with TRBD2. Per the germline V gene, CDR1 is SGDLS and CDR2 is YYNGEE. CDR3 length: 16 amino acids. Trimming took 0 bases from V and 4 from J; bases not matched to a gene: 8. CDR3 amino acids: CASSVDGRAMADTQYF. CDR3 sequence (DNA): TGTGCCAGCAGCGTAGATGGGAGGGCCATGGCAGATACGCAGTATTTT.

Details on this clonotype: One end of the junction does not line up with germline, which may come from a read error. The chain combines TRBV4-3 with TRBJ2-1; D uncertain. Germline V gene sequence: CDR1 LGHNA, CDR2 YSLEER. CDR3 length: 15 amino acids. CDR3 bases: TGCGCCAGCAGCCAAGCCCAGTTGATATACACTGAGCAGTTCTTC. This gives the protein CASSQAQLIYTEQFF.

This clonotype turned up a few times. The chain joins TRBV6-2 or TRBV6-3 to TRBJ2-7; 9 bases agree with TRBD2. From germline, CDR1 is MNHEY and CDR2 SVGEGT. Trimming cost V 6 bases and J 7 bases; bases outside gene matches: 7. The CDR3 is 13 residues long. Written as DNA, the CDR3 is TGTGCCAGCAGACTCGGGACTAGCCATGAGCAGTACTTC. As protein: CASRLGTSHEQYF.